This T cell receptor (beta chain) appears in the sequencing data of a study of T cell changes during pregnancy in multiple sclerosis. Trimming cost V 2 bases and J 5 bases; bases outside gene matches: 8. Germline V CDR1 and CDR2: MNHNS, SASEGT. CDR3 length equals 15 residues. Assay: immunoSEQ multiplex PCR; the TCRdb copy retains only in-frame clones and omits some. Altogether around 32,000 clones are present, over 80% being singletons, with the ten largest covering approximately 7.9%. The sequence was collected from a female donor with multiple sclerosis, enrolled in a pregnancy study. The input for sequencing was CD8+ T cells from peripheral blood mononuclear cells, taken before pregnancy. The chain recombines TRBV6-1 with TRBJ1-1, with 7 bases matching TRBD1. DNA of the CDR3: TGTGCCAGCAGTGAAAACCAGGGGGATTGGACTGAAGCTTTCTTT. This encodes CASSENQGDWTEAFF.